The T cell receptor (beta chain) described here comes from a study of T cell repertoires in ileal Crohn's disease. Study-level findings and limits: Every patient over 26.8% clonality showed endoscopic recurrence.

From germline, CDR1 is MNHNS and CDR2 SASEGT. The V end was cut by 1 base, the J end by 2 bases, with 10 bases between. The CDR3 loop spans 15 amino acids. Sequencing used immunoSEQ multiplex PCR; TCRdb keeps in-frame clones, though not all of them. The sample yields 12,000 or so clones, around 77% seen once. As for this clone: No antigen is known for it.

The source material was ileal tissue. V is TRBV6-1 and J is TRBJ2-3; a weak D match, TRBD1 (6 bases). The TCR originated in an adult with Crohn's disease. The CDR3 DNA reads TGTGCCAGCAGTGAAGGGTACAGGGTCACAGATACGCAGTATTTT. Protein: CASSEGYRVTDTQYF.